The 32 T cell receptor beta chains below were found in one sample sequenced in a study of metastatic and nonmetastatic thyroid tumors. The entire patient cohort was treatment-naive prior to thyroid surgery. TCRdb reprocessed the PCR reads using MiXCR. Found here are roughly 39,000 clones, roughly 50% of them singletons; the top ten hold around a quarter. The source material was tumor tissue. Receptors were obtained from a male donor with papillary thyroid cancer or a benign thyroid nodule (not recorded which). Some clones in this sample may be carry-over from other donors' samples.

The rearrangement links TRBV11-2 to TRBJ2-2; no clear D gene. V was pared by 5 bases and J by 8 bases, with 12 bases between. The CDR3 is 13 amino acids. The germline V gene has CDR1 SGHAT and CDR2 FQNNGV. The CDR3 region is CASSHSPLGELFF. CDR3 coding DNA: TGTGCCAGCAGCCACAGCCCTCTAGGGGAGCTGTTTTTT.

There are a few counts of this clone. The chain has TRBV27 and TRBJ2-7; 8 bases fit TRBD2. Germline values: CDR1 MNHEY, CDR2 SMNVEV (reference sequence). Trimming took 2 bases from V and 3 from J; bases not matched to a gene: 9. The CDR3 totals 16 residues. CDR3 in DNA: TGTGCCAGCAGTTTACGGATTAGCGGGACACACTACGAGCAGTACTTC. It translates to CASSLRISGTHYEQYF.

The CDR3 protein is CSATTGSGQPQHF. The CDR3 DNA reads TGCAGTGCCACCACAGGGTCGGGGCAGCCCCAGCATTTT. This chain uses TRBV20-1 with TRBJ1-5; tentatively, D is TRBD1 (6 bases). Trimming took 6 bases from V and 7 from J, leaving 16 bases between them. The CDR3 totals 13 residues. CDR1 and CDR2 (germline): DFQATT, SNEGSKA (reference sequence).

The J gene is TRBJ1-3, the V gene TRBV5-5; D unclear. Germline CDR1 and CDR2: SGHKS and YYEKEE (reference sequence). There are 14 residues in the CDR3. V was clipped by 4 bases and J by 0 bases, with 8 bases between them. The CDR3 region is CASSPNRSGNTIYF. The CDR3 bases are TGTGCCAGCAGCCCGAACCGCTCTGGAAACACCATATATTTT.

V is TRBV5-1 and J is TRBJ2-1; no clear D gene. Trimming took 0 bases from V and 6 from J, leaving 16 bases between them. Germline CDR1 SGHRS, CDR2 YFSETQ. The CDR3 sequence is 16 residues long. CDR3 amino acids: CASSLAMSDFLNEQFF. The CDR3 DNA follows: TGCGCCAGCAGCTTGGCCATGAGCGACTTTCTCAATGAGCAGTTCTTC.

This chain connects TRBV5-5 to TRBJ1-1; D gene uncertain. Germline loops: CDR1 SGHKS, CDR2 YYEKEE (reference sequence). This CDR3 has 13 residues. Trimming took off 0 bases at V and 8 bases at J, with 11 bases between the two ends. The CDR3 spells CASSLGQAMEAFF. The DNA for the CDR3 is TGTGCCAGCAGCTTGGGGCAGGCGATGGAAGCTTTCTTT.

The rearrangement joins TRBV4-1 to TRBJ2-5; the D call may be TRBD1 or TRBD2 (5 bases each). V was trimmed by 2 bases and J by 5 bases, leaving 9 bases between them. This CDR3 region has 13 residues. Germline V lookup: CDR1 MGHRA, CDR2 YSYEKL. The CDR3 DNA reads as TGCGCCAGCAGCCAAACAGGACTGGAGACCCAGTACTTC. Encoded protein: CASSQTGLETQYF.

A word on this clone: The junction departs from germline at one end; a sequencing error may be responsible. This chain uses TRBV9 with TRBJ2-3, with a possible D match to TRBD1 (5 bases). Germline V gene lookup returns CDR1 SGDLS and CDR2 YYNGEE. This CDR3 has 14 amino acids. Here the CDR3 reads CASSVEGAPDTQYF. CDR3 in DNA: TGTGCCAGCAGTGTAGAAGGGGCCCCAGATACGCAGTATTTT. Filled out from reference TRBV9 and TRBJ2-3, the complete variable domain reads DSGVTQTPKHLITATGQRVTLRCSPRSGDLSVYWYQQSLDQGLQFLIQYYNGEERAKGNILERFSAQQFPDLHSELNLSSLELGDSALYFCASSVEGAPDTQYFGPGTRLTVL.

CDR3: CATSQEGSYNEQFF. The DNA for the CDR3 is TGTGCCACCAGCCAGGAGGGCTCCTACAATGAGCAGTTCTTC. This chain uses TRBV24-1 with TRBJ2-1, with TRBD2 as a possible D gene (6 bases). Trimming took off 7 bases at V and 0 bases at J, with 9 bases between the two ends. The germline V gene encodes CDR1 KGHDR and CDR2 SFDVKD. The CDR3 totals 14 residues.

This sequence joins TRBV11-1 and TRBJ2-3; 9 bases fit TRBD2. The J segment lost 2 bases and the V segment lost 5 bases, leaving 8 bases of the junction unmatched. CDR1 and CDR2 from the germline V gene are SGHAT and FQDESV (reference sequence). CDR3 length: 16 amino acids. The CDR3 DNA is TGTGCCAGCAGCCCCTATAGCGGGGGTTTCACAGATACGCAGTATTTT. This sequence encodes CASSPYSGGFTDTQYF.

V gene TRBV11-2 combines with J gene TRBJ2-1; the match to TRBD1 covers 7 bases. This CDR3 is built from 16 residues. Germline loops: CDR1 SGHAT, CDR2 FQNNGV. Losses at the gene ends were 3 bases for V and 1 base for J; bases not matched to a gene: 6. The CDR3 nucleotides are TGTGCCAGCAGCTTGGGATGGACAGGTTCCTACAATGAGCAGTTCTTC. Translated: CASSLGWTGSYNEQFF.

This clone has only a few counts. The identical CDR3 is also encoded by other nucleotide sequences in the sample. The chain has TRBV16 and TRBJ2-1; D not certain. The CDR3 has 14 amino acids. Trimming pared 1 base from V and 7 bases from J, leaving 11 bases between. Germline V gene sequence: CDR1 KGHSY, CDR2 FQNENV. In DNA, the CDR3 is TGTGCCAGCAGCCAATTAGTGTCCGGTAATGAGCAGTTCTTC. It yields the protein CASSQLVSGNEQFF.

This clone was found once. The rearrangement uses TRBV30 and TRBJ2-7; 9 positions match TRBD2. The V gene's germline CDR1 is GTSNPN and CDR2 SVGIG (reference sequence). The CDR3 spans 13 residues. The CDR3 loop reads CALIAGDNDEQYF. The DNA for the CDR3 is TGTGCTCTTATAGCGGGGGATAACGACGAGCAGTACTTC. Variable domain in full (rest from reference TRBV30 and TRBJ2-7): SQTIHQWPATLVQPVGSPLSLECTVEGTSNPNLYWYRQAAGRGLQLLFYSVGIGQISSEVPQNLSASRPQDRQFILSSKKLLLSDSGFYLCALIAGDNDEQYFGPGTRLTVT.

The J gene is TRBJ1-6, the V gene TRBV6-1; D gene uncertain. Looked up from germline, CDR1 is MNHNS and CDR2 is SASEGT. Trimming left V 6 bases short and J 0 bases short, with 12 bases between. The CDR3 has 16 residues. The CDR3 spells CASRMTHSSYNSPLHF. DNA of the CDR3: TGTGCCAGCAGGATGACCCACAGCTCCTATAATTCACCCCTCCACTTT.

The gene calls are TRBV30 and TRBJ2-7; D is perhaps TRBD2 (7 bases). This CDR3 contains 14 residues. Trimming removed 0 bases at V and 2 bases at J, with 11 bases between. Germline CDR1 reads GTSNPN; CDR2 reads SVGIG (reference sequence). Here the CDR3 DNA reads TGTGCCTGGAGTGTACGGGGGGCGCCCTACGAGCAGTACTTC. It encodes CAWSVRGAPYEQYF.

The chain combines TRBV6-1 with TRBJ1-1; D is uncertain. This CDR3 region has 14 residues. V was clipped by 4 bases and J by 1 base, with 10 bases between them. Germline loops: CDR1 MNHNS, CDR2 SASEGT. The CDR3 sequence is CASSGVGSNTEAFF. CDR3 nucleotides: TGTGCCAGCAGTGGAGTGGGGTCGAACACTGAAGCTTTCTTT.

This rearrangement joins TRBV30 to TRBJ1-2; D is undetermined. The V end lost 5 bases, the J end lost 7 bases, and 11 bases lay between the germline ends. Germline V lookup: CDR1 GTSNPN, CDR2 SVGIG (reference sequence). The CDR3 loop spans 11 amino acids. The CDR3 protein is CAWGIGGGYTF. The CDR3, as DNA: TGTGCCTGGGGGATTGGCGGTGGCTACACCTTC. Together with reference TRBV30 and TRBJ1-2, the CDR3 gives the full variable domain: SQTIHQWPATLVQPVGSPLSLECTVEGTSNPNLYWYRQAAGRGLQLLFYSVGIGQISSEVPQNLSASRPQDRQFILSSKKLLLSDSGFYLCAWGIGGGYTFGSGTRLTVV.

This clone was detected a few times. CDR3 amino acids: CSLTEGEGSPLHF. Written as DNA, the CDR3 is TGCAGCCTAACGGAGGGGGAGGGATCACCCCTCCACTTT. The V call is TRBV20-1, the J call TRBJ1-6, with a tentative D call TRBD1 (6 bases). The CDR3 runs 13 residues. Germline assignment: CDR1 DFQATT and CDR2 SNEGSKA (reference sequence).

V and J are TRBV20-1 and TRBJ1-1; 9 bases agree with TRBD1. The trim removed 6 bases at V and 4 bases at J, leaving 3 bases unmatched. The germline V gene has CDR1 DFQATT and CDR2 SNEGSKA (reference sequence). The CDR3 has 12 residues. The CDR3 bases are TGCAGTGCAACAGGGGGCCTCACTGAAGCTTTCTTT. As protein: CSATGGLTEAFF.

This clone has more than one count but fewer than ten. This rearrangement joins TRBV6-1 to TRBJ1-2; D is perhaps TRBD1 (5 bases). V lost 4 bases to trimming and J lost 3 bases, with 9 bases between them. The CDR3 loop spans 13 amino acids. Germline V gene lookup returns CDR1 MNHNS and CDR2 SASEGT. The CDR3 reads CASSGQGYYGYTF. The CDR3 bases are TGTGCCAGCAGTGGGCAGGGATACTATGGCTACACCTTC.

This chain joins TRBV18 and TRBJ2-2; D unresolved. Trimming removed 0 bases from V and 4 bases from J, with 9 bases in between. Germline CDR1 KGHSH, CDR2 LQKENI. CDR3 size: 15 residues. The CDR3 DNA reads TGTGCCAGCTCACCACCGTCCCGAGCCACCGGGGAGCTGTTTTTT. Translated, it gives CASSPPSRATGELFF. The whole variable domain, filled in from reference TRBV18 and TRBJ2-2, reads NAGVMQNPRHLVRRRGQEARLRCSPMKGHSHVYWYRQLPEEGLKFMVYLQKENIIDESGMPKERFSAEFPKEGPSILRIQQVVRGDSAAYFCASSPPSRATGELFFGEGSRLTVL.

This clone was seen more than once but under ten times. The chain is built from TRBV5-6 and TRBJ1-3; the match to TRBD1 covers 7 bases. V trimming: 3 bases; J trimming: 6 bases; junction bases outside the gene matches: 6. The CDR3 sequence is 14 residues long. Germline CDR1 SGHDT, CDR2 YYEEEE. This chain's CDR3 is CASSSLGQKNTIYF. The CDR3 coding sequence is TGTGCCAGCAGCTCCCTGGGACAGAAAAACACCATATATTTT.

The gene calls are TRBV4-1 and TRBJ2-7; 13 bases are shared with TRBD2. This CDR3 contains 17 residues. Per the germline V gene, CDR1 is MGHRA and CDR2 is YSYEKL. The trim removed 4 bases at V and 6 bases at J, leaving 12 bases unmatched. The CDR3 coding sequence is TGCGCCAGCAGCCCAACTACCGGACTAGCGGGAGATTCCGAGCAGTACTTC. Translated: CASSPTTGLAGDSEQYF.

This sequence joins TRBV24-1 and TRBJ2-2, with TRBD1 identical over 9 bases. The germline V gene encodes CDR1 KGHDR and CDR2 SFDVKD. V lost 5 bases and J lost 0; bases outside the gene matches: 9. CDR3 size: 18 residues. In nucleotides, the CDR3 is TGTGCCACCAGTGGTTATTCCCGGGACAGGGCGAACACCGGGGAGCTGTTTTTT. Encoded protein: CATSGYSRDRANTGELFF.

This chain links TRBV11-2 with TRBJ2-1; D may be TRBD1 or TRBD2 (6 bases each). Looked up from germline, CDR1 is SGHAT and CDR2 is FQNNGV. The CDR3 is 16 amino acids. V lost 0 bases and J 0 bases, leaving 9 bases between the germline ends. The CDR3 region has the DNA TGTGCCAGCAGCTTAGAAGGGGGGAGCTCCTACAATGAGCAGTTCTTC. As protein: CASSLEGGSSYNEQFF. The complete variable domain, with remaining parts taken from reference TRBV11-2 and TRBJ2-1, reads EAGVAQSPRYKIIEKRQSVAFWCNPISGHATLYWYQQILGQGPKLLIQFQNNGVVDDSQLPKDRFSAERLKGVDSTLKIQPAKLEDSAVYLCASSLEGGSSYNEQFFGPGTRLTVL.

This clone was found once. The chain carries TRBV5-1 and TRBJ2-2; a weak D match, TRBD1 (5 bases). Germline CDR1 SGHRS, CDR2 YFSETQ. V shed 1 base and J shed 1 base, with 11 bases lying between them. CDR3 size: 16 residues. CDR3 region: CASSLNGARNTGELFF. The CDR3 coding sequence is TGCGCCAGCAGCTTGAATGGGGCCAGGAACACCGGGGAGCTGTTTTTT. The entire variable domain, with the rest obtained from reference TRBV5-1 and TRBJ2-2, is as follows: KAGVTQTPRYLIKTRGQQVTLSCSPISGHRSVSWYQQTPGQGLQFLFEYFSETQRNKGNFPGRFSGRQFSNSRSEMNVSTLELGDSALYLCASSLNGARNTGELFFGEGSRLTVL.

This clone was found a few times. The V call is TRBV11-2, the J call TRBJ2-3; no reliable D call. Trimming shortened V by 5 bases and J by 2 bases, and 11 bases separated the two germline ends. The CDR3 consists of 14 residues. The V gene's germline CDR1 is SGHAT and CDR2 FQNNGV. The CDR3 sequence: CASSLMYTTDTQYF. CDR3 DNA: TGTGCCAGCAGCCTCATGTACACCACAGATACGCAGTATTTT.

For this clone: One end of the junction varies from germline; a read error may be responsible. CDR3 nucleotide sequence: TGTGCCAGCTCCCCACGTACGGGAAACGAAGAGACCCAGTACTTC. The encoded protein is CASSPRTGNEETQYF. The chain couples TRBV18 to TRBJ2-5; TRBD2 is a possible D gene (5 bases). The germline V gene has CDR1 KGHSH and CDR2 LQKENI. The CDR3 runs to 15 residues.

This sequence joins TRBV7-9 and TRBJ2-7; tentatively, D is TRBD2 (6 bases). This CDR3 is 14 amino acids long. Germline lookup yields CDR1 SEHNR and CDR2 FQNEAQ (reference sequence). The V end was cut by 1 base, the J end by 4 bases, with 11 bases between. The CDR3 reads CASSLGVGTYEQYF. CDR3 DNA sequence: TGTGCCAGCAGCTTAGGGGTAGGGACTTACGAGCAGTACTTC.

This clone appeared a few times. This chain connects TRBV6-2 or TRBV6-3 to TRBJ2-5; D not certain. The CDR3 runs 13 residues. Germline V gene lookup returns CDR1 MNHEY and CDR2 SVGEGT. Trimming cost V 0 bases and J 5 bases, with 7 bases left between them. The CDR3 coding sequence is TGTGCCAGCAGTTACTCAGACGGGGAGACCCAGTACTTC. It specifies CASSYSDGETQYF.

The sample holds many counts of this clone. V and J are TRBV20-1 and TRBJ2-7; D is unresolved. With 3 bases removed from V and 2 bases from J, the gap between germline ends came to 11 bases. The CDR3 loop spans 13 amino acids. CDR1 and CDR2 (germline): DFQATT, SNEGSKA (reference sequence). This CDR3 is CSASFLGTYEQYF. The CDR3 coding sequence is TGCAGTGCTAGTTTTCTAGGAACCTACGAGCAGTACTTC.

The CDR3 DNA is TGCGCCAGCAGCTTGGGGGACAGGGGTGGCTACACCTTC. Protein: CASSLGDRGGYTF. The rearrangement joins TRBV5-1 to TRBJ1-2; 10 nucleotides agree with TRBD1. With V trimmed by 0 bases and J by 7 bases, 0 bases remained unmatched. CDR1 is SGHRS and CDR2 is YFSETQ in the germline V gene. The CDR3 length is 13 residues. Drawing the rest from reference TRBV5-1 and TRBJ1-2, the complete variable domain is KAGVTQTPRYLIKTRGQQVTLSCSPISGHRSVSWYQQTPGQGLQFLFEYFSETQRNKGNFPGRFSGRQFSNSRSEMNVSTLELGDSALYLCASSLGDRGGYTFGSGTRLTVV.